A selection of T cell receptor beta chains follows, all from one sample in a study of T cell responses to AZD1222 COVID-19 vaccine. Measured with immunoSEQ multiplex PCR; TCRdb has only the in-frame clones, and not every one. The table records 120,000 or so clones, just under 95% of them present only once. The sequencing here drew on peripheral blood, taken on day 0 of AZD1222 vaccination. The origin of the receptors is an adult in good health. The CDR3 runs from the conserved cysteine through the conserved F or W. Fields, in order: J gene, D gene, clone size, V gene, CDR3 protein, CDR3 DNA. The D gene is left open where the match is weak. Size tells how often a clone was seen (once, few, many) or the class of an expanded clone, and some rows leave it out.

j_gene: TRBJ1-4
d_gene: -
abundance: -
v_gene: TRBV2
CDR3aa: CASRQSGLPNEKLFF
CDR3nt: TGTGCCAGCAGACAGTCAGGGTTACCTAATGAAAAACTGTTTTTT

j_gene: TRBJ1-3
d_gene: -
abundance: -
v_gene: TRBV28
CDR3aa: CASSTIGSGLSGNTIYF
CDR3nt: TGTGCCAGCAGTACAATAGGGTCAGGTCTCTCTGGAAACACCATATATTTT

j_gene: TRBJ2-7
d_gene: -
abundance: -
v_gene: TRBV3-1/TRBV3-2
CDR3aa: CASGDWASYEQYF
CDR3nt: TGTGCCAGCGGAGACTGGGCCTCTTACGAGCAGTACTTC

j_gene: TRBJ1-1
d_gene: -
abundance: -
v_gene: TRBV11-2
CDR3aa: CASSLEAGMNTEAFF
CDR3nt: TGTGCCAGCAGCTTAGAGGCAGGGATGAACACTGAAGCTTTCTTT

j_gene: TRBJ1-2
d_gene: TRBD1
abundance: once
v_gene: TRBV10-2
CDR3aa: CASSDGQGNGGYTF
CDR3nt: TGCGCCAGCAGTGATGGACAGGGGAATGGAGGCTACACCTTC

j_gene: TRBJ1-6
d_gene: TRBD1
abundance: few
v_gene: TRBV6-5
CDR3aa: CASSSGTGTGNSPLHF
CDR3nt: TGTGCCAGCAGTTCTGGAACCGGGACAGGGAATTCACCCCTCCACTTT

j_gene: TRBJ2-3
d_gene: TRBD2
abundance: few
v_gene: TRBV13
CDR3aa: CASSWDYQSTDTQYF
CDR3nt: TGTGCCAGCAGCTGGGACTACCAAAGCACAGATACGCAGTATTTT

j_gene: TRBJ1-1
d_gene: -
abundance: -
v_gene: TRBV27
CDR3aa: CASSARGVGLIEAFF
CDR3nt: TGTGCCAGCAGTGCAAGGGGGGTGGGCCTAATCGAAGCTTTCTTT

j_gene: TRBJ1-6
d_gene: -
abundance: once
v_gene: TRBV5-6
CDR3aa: CASSLWQFGSPLHF
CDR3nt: TGTGCCAGCAGCTTGTGGCAGTTCGGTTCACCCCTCCACTTT

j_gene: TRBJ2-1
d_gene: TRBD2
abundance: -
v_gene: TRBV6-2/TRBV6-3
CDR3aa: CASSYVVGGGASEQFF
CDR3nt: TGTGCCAGCAGTTACGTCGTCGGCGGGGGGGCTAGTGAGCAGTTCTTC

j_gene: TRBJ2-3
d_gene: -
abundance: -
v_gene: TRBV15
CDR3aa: CATSRVVGDTQYF
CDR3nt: TGTGCCACCAGCAGAGTAGTGGGAGATACGCAGTATTTT

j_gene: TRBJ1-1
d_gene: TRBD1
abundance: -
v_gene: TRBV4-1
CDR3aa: CASSYRGRVNTEAFF
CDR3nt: TGCGCCAGCAGTTACAGGGGGCGTGTGAACACTGAAGCTTTCTTT

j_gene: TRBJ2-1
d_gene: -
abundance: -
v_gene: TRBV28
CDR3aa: CASSLILGANEQFF
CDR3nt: TGTGCCAGCAGTTTAATCCTAGGGGCTAATGAGCAGTTCTTC

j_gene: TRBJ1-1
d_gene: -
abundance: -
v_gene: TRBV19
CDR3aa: CASGGFGRDTEAFF
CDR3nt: TGTGCCAGCGGTGGTTTCGGCAGGGACACTGAAGCTTTCTTT

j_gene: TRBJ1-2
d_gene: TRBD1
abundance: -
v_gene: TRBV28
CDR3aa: CASSLDRGPYGYTF
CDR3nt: TGTGCCAGCAGTTTAGACAGGGGGCCTTATGGCTACACCTTC

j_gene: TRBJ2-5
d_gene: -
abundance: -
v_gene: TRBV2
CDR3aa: CASSEAGETQYF
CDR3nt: TGTGCCAGCAGTGAAGCTGGCGAGACCCAGTACTTC

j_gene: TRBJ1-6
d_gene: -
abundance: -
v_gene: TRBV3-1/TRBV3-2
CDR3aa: CASSQGRRNSPLHF
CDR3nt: TGTGCCAGCAGCCAGGGACGAAGAAATTCACCCCTCCACTTT

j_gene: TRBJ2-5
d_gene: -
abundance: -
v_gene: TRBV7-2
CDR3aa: CASSLAGVETQYF
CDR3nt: TGTGCCAGCAGCTTAGCGGGGGTAGAGACCCAGTACTTC

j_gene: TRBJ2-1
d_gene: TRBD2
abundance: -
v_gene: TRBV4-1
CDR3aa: CASSQDPRTSEDNEQFF
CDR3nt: TGCGCCAGCAGCCAAGATCCTAGGACTAGCGAGGACAATGAGCAGTTCTTC

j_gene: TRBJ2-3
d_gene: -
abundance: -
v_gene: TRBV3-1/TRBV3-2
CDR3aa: CASSQTDFDTDTQYF
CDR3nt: TGTGCCAGCAGCCAGACTGACTTTGACACAGATACGCAGTATTTT

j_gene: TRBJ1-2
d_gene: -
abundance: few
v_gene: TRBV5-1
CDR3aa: CASSAYRDWHYGYTF
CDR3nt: TGCGCCAGCAGCGCATACAGGGACTGGCACTATGGCTACACCTTC

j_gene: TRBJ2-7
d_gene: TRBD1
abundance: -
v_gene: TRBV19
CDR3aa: CASSQTGGTYEQYF
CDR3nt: TGTGCCAGTAGCCAAACAGGGGGGACCTACGAGCAGTACTTC

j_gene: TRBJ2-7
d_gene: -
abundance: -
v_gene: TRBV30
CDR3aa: CAWSPGASYEQYF
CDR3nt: TGTGCCTGGAGCCCCGGCGCCTCCTACGAGCAGTACTTC

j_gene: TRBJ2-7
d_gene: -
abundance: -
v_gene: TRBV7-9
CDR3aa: CASSPRQDAYEQYF
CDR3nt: TGTGCCAGCAGCCCTCGACAGGATGCCTACGAGCAGTACTTC

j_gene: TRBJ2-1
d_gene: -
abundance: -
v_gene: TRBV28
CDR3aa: CASSLRDSSIF
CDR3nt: TGTGCCAGCAGTTTGCGGGACAGTTCGATCTTC

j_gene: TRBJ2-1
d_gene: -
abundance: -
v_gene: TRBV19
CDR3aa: CASSPRTHGHEQFF
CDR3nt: TGTGCCAGTAGTCCCCGTACCCACGGCCATGAGCAGTTCTTC